A single sample is the source of the 20 T cell receptor beta chains below, sequenced in a study of cytomegalovirus exposure and HLA in healthy donors. Using immunoSEQ multiplex PCR, the repertoire was profiled, and TCRdb retains in-frame clones only, with some absent. The profile shows around 200,000 clones, roughly 81% of them singletons. The specimen sequenced was PBMCs. The receptor set was obtained from a woman aged 30 to 39 in good health and CMV-seronegative.

The V call is TRBV5-1, the J call TRBJ2-7; 8 nucleotides agree with TRBD1. From germline, CDR1 is SGHRS and CDR2 YFSETQ. The CDR3 is 15 amino acids. With 3 bases clipped from V and 2 bases from J, the junction kept 7 bases outside the gene matches. In nucleotides, the CDR3 is TGCGCCAGCAGCTCCGGACAGGGCGAAGCCTACGAGCAGTACTTC. It encodes CASSSGQGEAYEQYF.

For the CDR3, the DNA is TGTGCCAGCAGTTTCGGTGGGGCGCTAGGAAGTGGCTACACCTTC. It encodes CASSFGGALGSGYTF. The J gene is TRBJ1-2, the V gene TRBV27, with a tentative D call TRBD1 (5 bases). The germline gives CDR1 MNHEY, CDR2 SMNVEV (reference sequence). V was shortened by 3 bases and J by 7 bases, with 18 bases between the two germline ends. CDR3 size: 15 residues.

A note on this clone: In the same sample, other DNA sequences code for this CDR3. The genes are TRBV5-1 and TRBJ2-1; D unclear. This CDR3 spans 12 amino acids. CDR1 is SGHRS, CDR2 YFSETQ, per germline. The germline V and J ends were trimmed by 3 bases and 6 bases, with 7 bases remaining between them. In nucleotides, the CDR3 is TGCGCCAGCAGCTCCGCCGGCAATGAGCAGTTCTTC. Translated, it gives CASSSAGNEQFF.

The genes are TRBV29-1 and TRBJ1-4, with D maybe TRBD1 (6 bases). Trimming pared 5 bases from V and 2 bases from J, leaving 9 bases between. The CDR3 sequence is 13 residues long. Germline CDR1 SQVTM, CDR2 ANQGSEA. The CDR3 region is CSVMQGTNEKLFF. The CDR3, as DNA: TGCAGCGTTATGCAGGGGACTAATGAAAAACTGTTTTTT. The whole variable domain, filled in from reference TRBV29-1 and TRBJ1-4, reads SAVISQKPSRDICQRGTSLTIQCQVDSQVTMMFWYRQQPGQSLTLIATANQGSEATYESGFVIDKFPISRPNLTFSTLTVSNMSPEDSSIYLCSVMQGTNEKLFFGSGTQLSVL.

The chain carries TRBV30 and TRBJ2-1, with D perhaps TRBD2 (7 bases). V lost 0 bases, J lost 2 bases, and 11 bases lay in between. Germline V gene lookup returns CDR1 GTSNPN and CDR2 SVGIG (reference sequence). This CDR3 has 15 residues. The CDR3 coding sequence is TGTGCCTGGAGTGTACTCGGGGGGCCCTACAATGAGCAGTTCTTC. This translates into CAWSVLGGPYNEQFF.

This chain joins TRBV7-7 and TRBJ2-5; D perhaps matches TRBD2 (7 bases). Per germline, CDR1 SSHAT and CDR2 FNYEAQ (reference sequence). The CDR3 length is 14 residues. The V end was cut by 5 bases, the J end by 5 bases, with 15 bases between. The CDR3 region has the DNA TGTGCCAGCAGCCCGCTTGCGGGGGCCGAGACCCAGTACTTC. As protein: CASSPLAGAETQYF.

This clone has just a few counts. The rearrangement uses TRBV11-2 and TRBJ1-1; 8 bases are shared with TRBD1. The ends lost 3 bases at V and 11 bases at J; junction bases unmatched: 8. This CDR3 spans 13 amino acids. Germline CDR1 is SGHAT and CDR2 is FQNNGV. The CDR3 DNA follows: TGTGCCAGCAGCTTGACAGACAGGGGTCCCGCTTTCTTT. This translates into CASSLTDRGPAFF.

The chain is built from TRBV20-1 and TRBJ2-7; D gene uncertain. Per the germline V gene, CDR1 is DFQATT and CDR2 is SNEGSKA (reference sequence). The CDR3 consists of 11 residues. V lost 6 bases to trimming and J lost 2 bases, with 8 bases between them. The DNA for the CDR3 is TGCAGTGCATTTAGAACCTACGAGCAGTACTTC. Translation: CSAFRTYEQYF.

The CDR3 is CASSLDILSSGRKTQYF. The DNA of the CDR3 is TGCGCCAGCAGCTTGGACATCCTTTCTAGCGGGAGAAAGACCCAGTACTTC. This chain connects TRBV5-1 to TRBJ2-5, with 10 bases that match TRBD2. There are 17 residues in the CDR3. V dropped 0 bases and J dropped 6; count of bases not matched to a gene: 11. Germline values: CDR1 SGHRS, CDR2 YFSETQ. The full variable domain, its missing parts supplied by reference TRBV5-1 and TRBJ2-5, is KAGVTQTPRYLIKTRGQQVTLSCSPISGHRSVSWYQQTPGQGLQFLFEYFSETQRNKGNFPGRFSGRQFSNSRSEMNVSTLELGDSALYLCASSLDILSSGRKTQYFGPGTRLLVL.

CDR3 nucleotides: TGTGCCAGCAGCCCGCTTCGGGGAATGGATGAAAAACTGTTTTTT. It translates to CASSPLRGMDEKLFF. This rearrangement joins TRBV5-6 to TRBJ1-4; D is undetermined. CDR3 length equals 15 residues. The germline CDR1 and CDR2 sequences are SGHDT and YYEEEE. The germline V and J ends were trimmed by 4 bases and 6 bases, with 16 bases remaining between them.

This sequence joins TRBV28 and TRBJ2-3, with 9 bases fitting TRBD2. V shed 5 bases, J shed 4 bases, and the junction held 4 bases outside the gene matches. Germline CDR1 is MDHEN and CDR2 is SYDVKM. The CDR3 extends over 14 amino acids. For the CDR3, the DNA is TGTGCCAGCAGTGGCGGGGGGGTTTCAGATACGCAGTATTTT. Translating gives CASSGGGVSDTQYF.

The chain links TRBV19 to TRBJ2-1; perhaps TRBD1 as D (6 bases). Germline V gene lookup returns CDR1 LNHDA and CDR2 SQIVND (reference sequence). CDR3 length equals 13 residues. Trimming stripped 8 bases from V and 3 bases from J, with 11 bases between. CDR3 protein: CASWDTNYNEQFF. CDR3 DNA: TGTGCCAGTTGGGACACTAACTACAATGAGCAGTTCTTC.

The chain has TRBV4-1 and TRBJ1-1; D ambiguous. Germline V CDR1 and CDR2: MGHRA, YSYEKL. V lost 1 base to trimming and J lost 0 bases, with 9 bases between them. This CDR3 region has 15 residues. CDR3 region: CASSQGRSVNTEAFF. CDR3 DNA sequence: TGCGCCAGCAGCCAAGGTCGATCAGTGAACACTGAAGCTTTCTTT.

The V and J genes are TRBV7-9 and TRBJ1-6, with D hard to call. The CDR3 consists of 15 residues. Germline loops: CDR1 SEHNR, CDR2 FQNEAQ (reference sequence). V shed 4 bases and J shed 7 bases, with 14 bases lying between them. The CDR3 is CASSSRTGGNSPLHF. The CDR3 DNA reads as TGTGCCAGCAGCTCCAGAACGGGCGGGAATTCACCCCTCCACTTT.

This clone occurred many times. The chain combines TRBV25-1 with TRBJ1-2; TRBD1 matches at 7 bases. CDR3 size: 14 residues. Per the germline V gene, CDR1 is MGHDK and CDR2 is SYGVNS. V shed 5 bases, J shed 8 bases, and the junction held 11 bases outside the gene matches. CDR3 loop: CASSPDGRGPGYTF. The CDR3 DNA reads as TGTGCCAGCAGTCCCGATGGAAGGGGGCCAGGCTACACCTTC.

This chain links TRBV4-1 with TRBJ2-7; tentatively, D is TRBD2 (5 bases). V was shortened by 4 bases and J by 0 bases, with 16 bases between the two germline ends. Germline values: CDR1 MGHRA, CDR2 YSYEKL. This CDR3 region has 16 residues. CDR3 in amino acids: CASSLLGADPSYEQYF. CDR3 DNA sequence: TGCGCCAGCAGCCTACTTGGAGCGGATCCCTCCTACGAGCAGTACTTC.

The chain links TRBV2 to TRBJ1-3; TRBD1 might be the D (6 bases). The V end was cut by 3 bases, the J end by 6 bases, with 18 bases between. The CDR3 is 16 amino acids. The V gene's germline CDR1 is SNHLY and CDR2 FYNNEI. CDR3 protein: CASSDWEGQGQNTIYF. CDR3 nucleotides: TGTGCCAGCAGTGATTGGGAGGGGCAGGGGCAAAACACCATATATTTT.

This clone has more than one count but fewer than ten. The chain carries TRBV30 and TRBJ1-5; 7 positions agree with TRBD1. CDR1 is GTSNPN, CDR2 SVGIG, per germline (reference sequence). The CDR3 consists of 13 residues. V shed 8 bases, J shed 2 bases, and the junction held 6 bases outside the gene matches. CDR3 loop: CAGRQGRNQPQHF. The CDR3 bases are TGTGCCGGGCGACAGGGCCGCAATCAGCCCCAGCATTTT.

The chain recombines TRBV4-2 with TRBJ2-1, with D possibly being TRBD2 (5 bases). The CDR3 has 12 residues. V shed 4 bases and J shed 6 bases, with 7 bases lying between them. Germline V lookup: CDR1 LGHNA, CDR2 YNFKEQ. The CDR3 loop is CASSPEGNEQFF. The CDR3, as DNA: TGTGCCAGCAGCCCTGAGGGCAATGAGCAGTTCTTC.

V is TRBV5-1 and J is TRBJ2-3; TRBD1 matches at 10 bases. The CDR3 is made up of 14 amino acids. Germline CDR1 is SGHRS and CDR2 is YFSETQ. V lost 2 bases, J lost 4 bases, and 1 base stayed unmatched. The CDR3 is CASSFGQGADTQYF. The CDR3 DNA reads TGCGCCAGCAGCTTTGGACAGGGGGCAGATACGCAGTATTTT.